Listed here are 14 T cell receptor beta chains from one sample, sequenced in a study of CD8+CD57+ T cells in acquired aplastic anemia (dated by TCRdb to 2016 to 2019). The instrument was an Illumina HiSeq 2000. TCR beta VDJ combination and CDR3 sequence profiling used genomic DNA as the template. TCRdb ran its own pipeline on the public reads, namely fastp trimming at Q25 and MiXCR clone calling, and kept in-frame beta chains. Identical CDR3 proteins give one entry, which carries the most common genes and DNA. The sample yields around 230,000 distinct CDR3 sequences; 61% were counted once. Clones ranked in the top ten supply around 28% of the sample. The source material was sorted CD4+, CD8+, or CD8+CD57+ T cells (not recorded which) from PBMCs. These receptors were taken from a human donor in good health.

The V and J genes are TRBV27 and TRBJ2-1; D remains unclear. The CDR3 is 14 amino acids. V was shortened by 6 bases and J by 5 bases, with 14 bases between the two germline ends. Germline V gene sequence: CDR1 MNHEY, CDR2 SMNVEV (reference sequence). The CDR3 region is CASSSRREDNEQFF. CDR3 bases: TGTGCCAGCAGCAGTCGACGAGAAGACAATGAGCAGTTCTTC.

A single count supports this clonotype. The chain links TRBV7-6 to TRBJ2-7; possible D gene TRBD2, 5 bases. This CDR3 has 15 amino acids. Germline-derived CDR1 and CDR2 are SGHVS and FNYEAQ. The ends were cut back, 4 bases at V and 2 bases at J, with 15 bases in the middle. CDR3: CASSSFFIGTYEQYF. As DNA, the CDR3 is TGTGCCAGCAGCTCGTTCTTCATCGGGACCTACGAGCAGTACTTC.

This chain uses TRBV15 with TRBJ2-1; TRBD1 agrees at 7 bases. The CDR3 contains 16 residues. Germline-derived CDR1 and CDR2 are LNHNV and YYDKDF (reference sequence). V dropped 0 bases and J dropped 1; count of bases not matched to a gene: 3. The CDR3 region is CATSRDGDRSYNEQFF. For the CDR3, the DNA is TGTGCCACCAGCAGAGACGGGGACAGATCCTACAATGAGCAGTTCTTC.

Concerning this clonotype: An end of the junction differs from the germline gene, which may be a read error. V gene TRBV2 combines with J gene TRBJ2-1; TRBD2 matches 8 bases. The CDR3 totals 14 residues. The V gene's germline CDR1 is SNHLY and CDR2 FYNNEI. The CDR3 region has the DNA TGCGCCAGCAGCCAAGCAGCGGGAGCAGGTGAGCAGTTCTTC. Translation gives CASSQAAGAGEQFF.

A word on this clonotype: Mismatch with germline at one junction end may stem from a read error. CDR3 nucleotide sequence: TGTGACAGCAGCTTATTAGGAGGGCAGGCTGGCTACACCTTC. Translation gives CDSSLLGGQAGYTF. J is TRBJ1-2 and V is TRBV7-2; D remains unclear. Germline V gene data show CDR1 as SGHTA and CDR2 as FQGNSA. This CDR3 is 14 amino acids long.

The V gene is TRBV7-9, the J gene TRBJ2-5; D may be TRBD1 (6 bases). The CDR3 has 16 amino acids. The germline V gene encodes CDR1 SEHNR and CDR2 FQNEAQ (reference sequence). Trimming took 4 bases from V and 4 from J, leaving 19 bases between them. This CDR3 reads CASSSGPGTLGETQYF. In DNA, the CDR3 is TGTGCCAGCAGCTCGGGACCCGGGACACTGGGAGAGACCCAGTACTTC.

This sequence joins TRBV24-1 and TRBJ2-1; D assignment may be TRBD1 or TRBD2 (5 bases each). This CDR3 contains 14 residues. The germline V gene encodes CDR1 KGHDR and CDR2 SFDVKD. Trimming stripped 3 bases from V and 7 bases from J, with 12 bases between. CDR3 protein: CATSDHYRRNEQFF. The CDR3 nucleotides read TGTGCCACCAGTGATCACTACAGGAGGAATGAGCAGTTCTTC.

Here the CDR3 reads CASRLGGDSYNEQFF. CDR3 nucleotide sequence: TGCGCCAGTAGGTTGGGGGGCGACTCCTACAATGAGCAGTTCTTC. The V and J genes are TRBV5-1 and TRBJ2-1; D tentatively reads TRBD1 or TRBD2 (6 bases each). This CDR3 has 15 amino acids. Per the germline V gene, CDR1 is SGHRS and CDR2 is YFSETQ. Trimming removed 8 bases from V and 0 bases from J, with 15 bases in between.

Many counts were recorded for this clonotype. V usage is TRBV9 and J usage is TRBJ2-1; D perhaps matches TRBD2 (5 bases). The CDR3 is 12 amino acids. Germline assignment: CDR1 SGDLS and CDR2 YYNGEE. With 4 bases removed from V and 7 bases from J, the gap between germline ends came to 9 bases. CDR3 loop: CASSSRVNEQFF. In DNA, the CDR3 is TGTGCCAGCAGCTCGAGGGTGAATGAGCAGTTCTTC.

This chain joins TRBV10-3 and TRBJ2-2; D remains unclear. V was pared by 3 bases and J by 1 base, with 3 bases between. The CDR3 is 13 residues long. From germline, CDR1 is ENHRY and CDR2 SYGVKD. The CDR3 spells CAISDKNTGELFF. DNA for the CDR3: TGTGCCATCAGTGATAAGAACACCGGGGAGCTGTTTTTT.

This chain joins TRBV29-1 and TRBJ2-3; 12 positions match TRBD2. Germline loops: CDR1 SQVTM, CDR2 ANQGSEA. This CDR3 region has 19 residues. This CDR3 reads CSAWTSGEMTGLATDTQYF. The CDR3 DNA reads TGCAGTGCGTGGACTAGCGGGGAAATGACGGGACTAGCCACAGATACGCAGTATTTT.

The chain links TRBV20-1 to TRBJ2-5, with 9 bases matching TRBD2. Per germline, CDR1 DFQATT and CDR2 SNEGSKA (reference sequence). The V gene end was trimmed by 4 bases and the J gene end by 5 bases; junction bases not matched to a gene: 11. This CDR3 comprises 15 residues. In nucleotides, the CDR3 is TGCAGTGCTAAGAATAGCGGGGGCCCGGGGGAGACCCAGTACTTC. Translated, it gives CSAKNSGGPGETQYF.

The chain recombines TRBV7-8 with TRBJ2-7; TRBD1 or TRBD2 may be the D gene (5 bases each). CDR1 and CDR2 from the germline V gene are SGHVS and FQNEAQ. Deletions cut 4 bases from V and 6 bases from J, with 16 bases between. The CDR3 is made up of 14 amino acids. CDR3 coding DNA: TGTGCCAGCAGCTGGGGACGGACTTTAACCGAGCAGTACTTC. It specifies CASSWGRTLTEQYF.

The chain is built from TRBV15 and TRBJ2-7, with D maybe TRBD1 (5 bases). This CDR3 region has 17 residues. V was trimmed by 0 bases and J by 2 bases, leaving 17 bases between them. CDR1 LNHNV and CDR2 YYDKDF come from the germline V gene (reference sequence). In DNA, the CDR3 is TGTGCCACCAGCAGAGATCACTCCGCAGGGCTGACCTACGAGCAGTACTTC. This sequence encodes CATSRDHSAGLTYEQYF.